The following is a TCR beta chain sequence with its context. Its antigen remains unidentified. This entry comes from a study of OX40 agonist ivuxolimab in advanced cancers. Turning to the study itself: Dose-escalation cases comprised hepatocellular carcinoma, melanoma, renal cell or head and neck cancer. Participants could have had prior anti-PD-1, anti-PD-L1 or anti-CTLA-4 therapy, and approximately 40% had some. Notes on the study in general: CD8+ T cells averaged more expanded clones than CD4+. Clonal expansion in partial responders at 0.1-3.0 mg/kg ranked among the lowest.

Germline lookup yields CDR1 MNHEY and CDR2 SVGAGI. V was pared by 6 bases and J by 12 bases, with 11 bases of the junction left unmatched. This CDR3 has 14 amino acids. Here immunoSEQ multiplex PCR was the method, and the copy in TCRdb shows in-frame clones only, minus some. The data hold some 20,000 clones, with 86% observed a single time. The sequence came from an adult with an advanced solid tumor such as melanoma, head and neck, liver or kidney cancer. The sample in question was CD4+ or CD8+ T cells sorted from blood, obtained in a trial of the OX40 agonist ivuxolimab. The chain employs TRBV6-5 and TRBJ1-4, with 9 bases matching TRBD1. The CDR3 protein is CASRTGTGRGELFF. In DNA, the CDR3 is TGTGCCAGCAGAACCGGGACAGGGAGAGGAGAACTGTTTTTT.